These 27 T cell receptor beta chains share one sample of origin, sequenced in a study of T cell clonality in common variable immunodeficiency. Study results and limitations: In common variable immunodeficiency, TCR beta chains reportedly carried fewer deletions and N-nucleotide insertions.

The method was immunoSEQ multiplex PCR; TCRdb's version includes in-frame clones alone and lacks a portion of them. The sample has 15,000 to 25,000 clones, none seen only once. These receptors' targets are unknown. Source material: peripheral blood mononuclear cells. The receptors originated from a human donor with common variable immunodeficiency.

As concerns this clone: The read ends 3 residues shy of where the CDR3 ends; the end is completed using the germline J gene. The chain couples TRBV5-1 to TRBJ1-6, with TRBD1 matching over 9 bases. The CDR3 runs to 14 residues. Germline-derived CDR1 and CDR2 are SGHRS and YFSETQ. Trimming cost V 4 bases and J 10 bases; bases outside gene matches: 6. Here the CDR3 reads CASSEGQGGSPLHF. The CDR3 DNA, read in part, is TGCGCCAGCAGCGAGGGACAGGGCGGATCACCC.

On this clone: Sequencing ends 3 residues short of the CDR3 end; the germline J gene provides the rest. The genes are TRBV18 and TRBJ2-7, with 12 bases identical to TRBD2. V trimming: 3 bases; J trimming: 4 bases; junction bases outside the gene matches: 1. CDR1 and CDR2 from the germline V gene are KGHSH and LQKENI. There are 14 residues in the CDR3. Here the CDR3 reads CASSPGLAGYEQYF. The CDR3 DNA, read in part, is TGTGCCAGCTCACCCGGACTAGCGGGATACGAG.

The sequenced CDR3 bases are TGTGCCAGCAGCTTTCTGGATATCACCGGGGAA. Protein sequence: CASSFLDITGE. The CDR3 as a whole reads CASSFLDITGELFF. The rearrangement uses TRBV7-9 and TRBJ1-4, with D unclear. The read comes to an end 3 residues before the CDR3 does, leaving the germline J gene to fill in the end. The germline gives CDR1 SEHNR, CDR2 FQNEAQ (reference sequence). The CDR3 spans 14 residues.

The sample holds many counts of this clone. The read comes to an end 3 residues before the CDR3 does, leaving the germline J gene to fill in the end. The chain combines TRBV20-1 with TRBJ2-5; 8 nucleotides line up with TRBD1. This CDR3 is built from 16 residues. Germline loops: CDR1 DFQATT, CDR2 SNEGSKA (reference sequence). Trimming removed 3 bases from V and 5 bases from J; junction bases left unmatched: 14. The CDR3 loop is CSARDHWDRSYETQYF. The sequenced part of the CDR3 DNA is TGCAGTGCTAGGGACCATTGGGACAGGTCCTATGAGACC.

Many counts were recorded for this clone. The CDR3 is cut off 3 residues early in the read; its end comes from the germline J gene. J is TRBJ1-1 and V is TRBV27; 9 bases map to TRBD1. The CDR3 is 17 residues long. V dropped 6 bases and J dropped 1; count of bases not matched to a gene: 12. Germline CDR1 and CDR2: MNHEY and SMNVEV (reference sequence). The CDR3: CASSLTGGFNPNTEAFF. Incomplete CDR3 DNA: TGTGCCAGCAGCCTGACAGGGGGTTTTAATCCGAACACTGAA.

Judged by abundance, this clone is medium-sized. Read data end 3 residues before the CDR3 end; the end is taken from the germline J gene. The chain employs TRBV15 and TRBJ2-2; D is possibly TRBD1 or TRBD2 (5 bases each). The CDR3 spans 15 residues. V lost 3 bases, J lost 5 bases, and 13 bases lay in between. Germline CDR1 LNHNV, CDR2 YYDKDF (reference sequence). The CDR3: CATSRDTRGTGELFF. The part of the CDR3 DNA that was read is TGTGCCACCAGCAGGGACACCCGAGGGACCGGGGAG.

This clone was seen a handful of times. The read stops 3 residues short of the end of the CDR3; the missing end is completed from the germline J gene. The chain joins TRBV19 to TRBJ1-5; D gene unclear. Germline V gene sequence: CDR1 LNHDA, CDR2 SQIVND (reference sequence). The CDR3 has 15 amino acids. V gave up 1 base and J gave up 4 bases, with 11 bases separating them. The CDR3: CASSIVPGFNQPQHF. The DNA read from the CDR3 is TGTGCCAGTAGTATAGTGCCAGGCTTTAATCAGCCC.

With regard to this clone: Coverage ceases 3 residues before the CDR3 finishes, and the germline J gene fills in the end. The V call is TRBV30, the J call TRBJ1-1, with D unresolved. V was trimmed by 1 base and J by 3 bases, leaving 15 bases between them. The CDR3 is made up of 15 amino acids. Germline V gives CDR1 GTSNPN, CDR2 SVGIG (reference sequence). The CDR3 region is CAWSGVGRLYTEAFF. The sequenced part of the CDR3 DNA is TGTGCCTGGAGTGGAGTCGGCAGGTTATACACTGAA. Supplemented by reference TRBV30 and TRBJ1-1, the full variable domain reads SQTIHQWPATLVQPVGSPLSLECTVEGTSNPNLYWYRQAAGRGLQLLFYSVGIGQISSEVPQNLSASRPQDRQFILSSKKLLLSDSGFYLCAWSGVGRLYTEAFFGQGTRLTVV.

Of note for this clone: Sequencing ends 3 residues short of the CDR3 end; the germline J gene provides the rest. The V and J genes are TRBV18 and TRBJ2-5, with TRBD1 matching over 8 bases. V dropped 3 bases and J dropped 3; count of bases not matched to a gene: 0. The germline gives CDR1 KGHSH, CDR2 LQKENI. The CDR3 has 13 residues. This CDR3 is CASSPDREETQYF. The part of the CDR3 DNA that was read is TGTGCCAGCTCACCGGACAGGGAAGAGACC.

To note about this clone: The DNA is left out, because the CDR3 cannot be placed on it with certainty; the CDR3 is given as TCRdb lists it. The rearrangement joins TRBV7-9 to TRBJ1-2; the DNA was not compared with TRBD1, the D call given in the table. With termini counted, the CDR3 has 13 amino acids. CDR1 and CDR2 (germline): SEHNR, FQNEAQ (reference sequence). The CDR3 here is CASSFGPGGGYTF.

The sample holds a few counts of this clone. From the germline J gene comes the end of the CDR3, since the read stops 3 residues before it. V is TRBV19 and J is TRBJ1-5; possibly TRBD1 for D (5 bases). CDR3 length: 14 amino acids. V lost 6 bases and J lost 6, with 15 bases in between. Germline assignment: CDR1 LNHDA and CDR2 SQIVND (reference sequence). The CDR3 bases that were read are TGTGCCAGTAGGAACGGGACTCAACTTCAGCCC. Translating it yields CASRNGTQLQP. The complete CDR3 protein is CASRNGTQLQPQHF.

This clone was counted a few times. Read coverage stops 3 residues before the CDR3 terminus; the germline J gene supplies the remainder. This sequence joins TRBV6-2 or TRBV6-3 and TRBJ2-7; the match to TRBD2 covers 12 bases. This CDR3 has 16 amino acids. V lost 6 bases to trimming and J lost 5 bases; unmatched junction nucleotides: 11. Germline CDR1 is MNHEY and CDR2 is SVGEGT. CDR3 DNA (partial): TGTGCCAGCAGCAATCTAGCGGGAGGGCCTCAGAACGAG. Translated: CASSNLAGGPQNE. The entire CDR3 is CASSNLAGGPQNEQYF.

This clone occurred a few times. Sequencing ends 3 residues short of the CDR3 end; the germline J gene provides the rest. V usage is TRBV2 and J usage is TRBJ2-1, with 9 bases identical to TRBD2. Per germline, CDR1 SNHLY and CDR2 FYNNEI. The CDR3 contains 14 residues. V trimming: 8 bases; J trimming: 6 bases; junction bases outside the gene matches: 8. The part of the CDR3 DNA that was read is TGTGCCAGCGGGGGGACTAGCTTCTTCAATGAG. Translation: CASGGTSFFNE. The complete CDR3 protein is CASGGTSFFNEQFF. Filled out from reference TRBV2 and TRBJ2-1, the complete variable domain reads EPEVTQTPSHQVTQMGQEVILRCVPISNHLYFYWYRQILGQKVEFLVSFYNNEISEKSEIFDDQFSVERPDGSNFTLKIRSTKLEDSAMYFCASGGTSFFNEQFFGPGTRLTVL.

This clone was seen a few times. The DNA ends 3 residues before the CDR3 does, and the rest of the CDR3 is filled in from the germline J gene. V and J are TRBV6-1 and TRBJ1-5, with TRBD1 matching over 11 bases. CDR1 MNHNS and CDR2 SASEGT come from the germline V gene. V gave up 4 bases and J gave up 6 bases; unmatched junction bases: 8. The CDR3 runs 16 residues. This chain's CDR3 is CASSVGTGGFSQPQHF. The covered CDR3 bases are TGTGCCAGCAGTGTAGGGACAGGGGGGTTTAGTCAGCCC.

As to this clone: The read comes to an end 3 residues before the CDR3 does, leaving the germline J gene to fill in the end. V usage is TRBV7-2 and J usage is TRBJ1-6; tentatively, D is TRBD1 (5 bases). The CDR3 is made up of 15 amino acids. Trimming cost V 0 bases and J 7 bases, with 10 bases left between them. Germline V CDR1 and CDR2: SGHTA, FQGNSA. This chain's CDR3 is CASSLAQGGNSPLHF. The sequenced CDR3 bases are TGTGCCAGCAGCTTAGCGCAGGGAGGGAATTCACCC.

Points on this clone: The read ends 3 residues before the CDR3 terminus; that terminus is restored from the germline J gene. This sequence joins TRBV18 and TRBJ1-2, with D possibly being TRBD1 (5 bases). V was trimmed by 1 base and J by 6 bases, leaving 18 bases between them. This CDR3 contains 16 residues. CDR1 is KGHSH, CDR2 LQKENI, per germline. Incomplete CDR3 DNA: TGTGCCAGCTCACCACTGTCAGGGTCTGGAGTAGATGGC. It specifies CASSPLSGSGVDG. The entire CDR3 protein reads CASSPLSGSGVDGYTF.

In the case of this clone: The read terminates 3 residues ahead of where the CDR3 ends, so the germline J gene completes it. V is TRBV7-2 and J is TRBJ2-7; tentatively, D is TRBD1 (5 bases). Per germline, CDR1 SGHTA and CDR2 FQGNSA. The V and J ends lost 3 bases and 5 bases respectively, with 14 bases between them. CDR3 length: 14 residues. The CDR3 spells CASSLGPLQDEQYF. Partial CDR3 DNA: TGTGCCAGCAGCTTGGGGCCGTTACAGGACGAG.

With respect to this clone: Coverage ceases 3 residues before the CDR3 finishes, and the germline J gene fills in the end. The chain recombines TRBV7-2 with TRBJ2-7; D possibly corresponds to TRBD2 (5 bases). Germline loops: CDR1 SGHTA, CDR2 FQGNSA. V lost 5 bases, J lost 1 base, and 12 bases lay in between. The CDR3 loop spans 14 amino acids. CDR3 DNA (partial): TGTGCCAGCAGCCCCTCCAGCGGTTCCTACGAG. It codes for CASSPSSGSYE. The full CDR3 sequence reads CASSPSSGSYEQYF.

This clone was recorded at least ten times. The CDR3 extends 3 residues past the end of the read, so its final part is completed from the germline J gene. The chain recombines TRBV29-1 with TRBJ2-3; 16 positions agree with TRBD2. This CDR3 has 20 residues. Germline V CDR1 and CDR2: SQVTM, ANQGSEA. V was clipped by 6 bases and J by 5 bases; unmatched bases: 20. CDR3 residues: CSVKSSGLAGGPLREDTQYF. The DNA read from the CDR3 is TGCAGCGTCAAGTCCTCGGGACTAGCGGGAGGGCCTCTGAGGGAAGATACG.

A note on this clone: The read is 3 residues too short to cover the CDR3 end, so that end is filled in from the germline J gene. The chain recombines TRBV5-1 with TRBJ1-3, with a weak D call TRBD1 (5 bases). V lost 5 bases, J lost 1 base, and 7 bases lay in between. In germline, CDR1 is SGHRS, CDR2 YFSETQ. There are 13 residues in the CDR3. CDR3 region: CASREGSGNTIYF. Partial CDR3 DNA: TGCGCCAGCAGAGAGGGGTCTGGAAACACC. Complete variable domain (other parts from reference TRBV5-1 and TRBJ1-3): KAGVTQTPRYLIKTRGQQVTLSCSPISGHRSVSWYQQTPGQGLQFLFEYFSETQRNKGNFPGRFSGRQFSNSRSEMNVSTLELGDSALYLCASREGSGNTIYFGEGSWLTVV.

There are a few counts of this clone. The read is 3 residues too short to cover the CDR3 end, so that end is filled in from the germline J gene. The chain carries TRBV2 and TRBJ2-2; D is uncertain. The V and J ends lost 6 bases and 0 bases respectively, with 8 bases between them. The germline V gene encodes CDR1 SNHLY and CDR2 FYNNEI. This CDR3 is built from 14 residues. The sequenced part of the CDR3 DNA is TGTGCCAGCAGGGCGGCTACGAACACCGGGGAG. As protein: CASRAATNTGE. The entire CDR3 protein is CASRAATNTGELFF.

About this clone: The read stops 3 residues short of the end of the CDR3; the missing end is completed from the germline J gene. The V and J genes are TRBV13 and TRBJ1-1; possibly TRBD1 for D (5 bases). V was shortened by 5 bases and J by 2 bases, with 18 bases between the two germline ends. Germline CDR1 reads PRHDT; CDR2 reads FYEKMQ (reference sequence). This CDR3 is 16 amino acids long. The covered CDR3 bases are TGTGCCAGCAGCCACGACAGCCAAGTAATAAACACTGAA. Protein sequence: CASSHDSQVINTE. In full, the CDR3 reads CASSHDSQVINTEAFF.

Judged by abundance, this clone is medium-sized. The CDR3 protein is CASSWTSGGEQYF. CDR3 DNA, as far as it was read: TGTGCCAGCAGTTGGACTAGCGGGGGCGAG. The V gene is TRBV27, the J gene TRBJ2-7; TRBD2 aligns across 13 bases. The read ends 3 residues early relative to the CDR3; the germline J gene fills the gap. This CDR3 contains 13 residues. In germline, CDR1 is MNHEY, CDR2 SMNVEV (reference sequence). V trimming: 4 bases; J trimming: 6 bases; junction bases outside the gene matches: 0.

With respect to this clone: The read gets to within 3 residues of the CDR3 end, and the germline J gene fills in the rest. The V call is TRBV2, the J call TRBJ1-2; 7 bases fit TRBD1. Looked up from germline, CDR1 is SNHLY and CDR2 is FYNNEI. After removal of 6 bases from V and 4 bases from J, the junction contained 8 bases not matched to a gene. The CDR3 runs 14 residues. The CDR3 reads CASRVAGGGYGYTF. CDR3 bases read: TGTGCCAGCAGGGTGGCAGGGGGTGGCTATGGC.

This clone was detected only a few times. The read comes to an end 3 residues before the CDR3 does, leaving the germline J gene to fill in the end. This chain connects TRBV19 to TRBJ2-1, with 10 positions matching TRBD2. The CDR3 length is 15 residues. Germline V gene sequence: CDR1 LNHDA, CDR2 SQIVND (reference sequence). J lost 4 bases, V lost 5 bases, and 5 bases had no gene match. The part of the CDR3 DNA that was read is TGTGCCAGTAGTCGACCTAGCGGGAGTTACAATGAG. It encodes CASSRPSGSYNE. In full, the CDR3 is CASSRPSGSYNEQFF.

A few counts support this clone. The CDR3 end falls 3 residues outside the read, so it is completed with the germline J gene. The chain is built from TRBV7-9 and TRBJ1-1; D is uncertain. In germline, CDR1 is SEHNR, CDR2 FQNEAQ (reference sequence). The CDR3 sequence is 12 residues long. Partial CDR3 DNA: TGTGCCAGCAGAAGACTCGACCTCACG. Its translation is CASRRLDLT. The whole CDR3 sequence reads CASRRLDLTAFF.

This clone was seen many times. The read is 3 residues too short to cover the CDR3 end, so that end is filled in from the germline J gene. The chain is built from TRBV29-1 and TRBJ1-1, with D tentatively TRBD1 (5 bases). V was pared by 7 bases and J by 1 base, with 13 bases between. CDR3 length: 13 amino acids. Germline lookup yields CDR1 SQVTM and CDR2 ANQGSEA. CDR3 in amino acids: CSALKTANTEAFF. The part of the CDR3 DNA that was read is TGCAGCGCCCTAAAGACAGCGAACACTGAA.